The sample holds a few counts of the clone carrying this T cell receptor beta chain. Its antigen is currently unknown. Barcoded TCR alpha and TCR beta cDNA libraries with UMIs came from 5'RACE using constant-segment primers. TCRdb re-analysed the 5' RACE reads in MiXCR, keeping a single row per CDR3 protein. The data contain hundreds of thousands of distinct CDR3 sequences, about 20% of them seen just once; the ten biggest clones take up around an eighth. The CDR3 has 14 amino acids. The V end lost 4 bases, the J end lost 5 bases, and 15 bases lay between the germline ends. Germline V gene lookup returns CDR1 SGHVS and CDR2 FNYEAQ. The sample belongs to a study of T-cell memory formation after mild COVID-19. Study observations and caveats: Clones shrinking from day 15 to 85 showed even CD4/CD8 mixes; later expanders tilted CD4+.

The sequence derives from an adult woman who had mild COVID-19 (a few samples of this study predate the infection). Cell type and time point are not known. V usage is TRBV7-6 and J usage is TRBJ2-7; D may be TRBD1 (6 bases). Sequencing was performed on PBMCs or a T cell subset sorted from them (not recorded which). The CDR3 loop is CASSSRQAQDEQYF. Here the CDR3 DNA reads TGTGCCAGCAGCTCAAGACAGGCGCAGGACGAGCAGTACTTC.